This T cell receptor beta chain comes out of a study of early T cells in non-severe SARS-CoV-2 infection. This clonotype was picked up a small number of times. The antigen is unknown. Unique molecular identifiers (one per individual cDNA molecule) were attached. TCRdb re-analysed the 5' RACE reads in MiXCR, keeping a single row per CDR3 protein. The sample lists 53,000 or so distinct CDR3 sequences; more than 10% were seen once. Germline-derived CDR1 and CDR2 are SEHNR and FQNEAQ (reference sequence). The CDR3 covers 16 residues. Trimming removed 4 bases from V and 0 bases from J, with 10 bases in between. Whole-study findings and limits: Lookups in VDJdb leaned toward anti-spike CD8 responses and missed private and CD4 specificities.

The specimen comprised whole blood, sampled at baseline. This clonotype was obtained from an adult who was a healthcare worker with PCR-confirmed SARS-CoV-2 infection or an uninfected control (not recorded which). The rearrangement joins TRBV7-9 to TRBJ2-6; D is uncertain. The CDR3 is CASSSASGSGANVLTF. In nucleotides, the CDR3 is TGTGCCAGCAGCTCAGCCAGTGGCTCTGGGGCCAACGTCCTGACTTTC.